This TCR beta chain was documented in a study of cytomegalovirus exposure and HLA in healthy donors. V lost 5 bases and J lost 5, with 21 bases in between. Germline V gene data show CDR1 as GTSNPN and CDR2 as SVGIG (reference sequence). CDR3 length: 15 residues. In the PCR, 60 Vbeta and 13 Jbeta primers were used. Some clones are missing from TCRdb's copy, which holds only in-frame ones; the method was immunoSEQ multiplex PCR. This sample's table has fewer than 45,000 clones. This TCR was sampled from a man in his forties in good health and CMV-seropositive. The genes are TRBV30 and TRBJ1-2; a weak D match, TRBD1 (6 bases). Sequences were obtained from PBMCs. In DNA, the CDR3 is TGTGCCTGGGGGAGACGGTTCAGGGGCGCGTATGGCTACACCTTC. The encoded protein is CAWGRRFRGAYGYTF.